This T cell receptor (beta chain) was captured in a study of shared clonotypes between healthy human individuals. The protocol was immunoSEQ multiplex PCR, while the TCRdb copy is restricted to in-frame clones and leaves out a portion. The repertoire holds around 2.5 million clones, with 90% to 95% as singletons. All the donors were Caucasian adults who lived in Nashville, Tennessee. This CDR3 comprises 16 residues. The germline CDR1 and CDR2 sequences are LNHNV and YYDKDF (reference sequence). V shed 0 bases and J 7 bases; nucleotides not matched to a gene: 5. The clonotype comes from a man younger than 35 in good health. Some clones in this sample may be carry-over from other donors' samples. The sequencing sample was made of naive CD4+ T cells from PBMCs. Subset meaning: CD45RA+ positively selected. The chain is built from TRBV15 and TRBJ2-1, with 11 bases lining up with TRBD2. As DNA, the CDR3 is TGTGCCACCAGCAGAGACCTAGCGGGAGGTAGAAATGAGCAGTTCTTC. Amino acid sequence: CATSRDLAGGRNEQFF.